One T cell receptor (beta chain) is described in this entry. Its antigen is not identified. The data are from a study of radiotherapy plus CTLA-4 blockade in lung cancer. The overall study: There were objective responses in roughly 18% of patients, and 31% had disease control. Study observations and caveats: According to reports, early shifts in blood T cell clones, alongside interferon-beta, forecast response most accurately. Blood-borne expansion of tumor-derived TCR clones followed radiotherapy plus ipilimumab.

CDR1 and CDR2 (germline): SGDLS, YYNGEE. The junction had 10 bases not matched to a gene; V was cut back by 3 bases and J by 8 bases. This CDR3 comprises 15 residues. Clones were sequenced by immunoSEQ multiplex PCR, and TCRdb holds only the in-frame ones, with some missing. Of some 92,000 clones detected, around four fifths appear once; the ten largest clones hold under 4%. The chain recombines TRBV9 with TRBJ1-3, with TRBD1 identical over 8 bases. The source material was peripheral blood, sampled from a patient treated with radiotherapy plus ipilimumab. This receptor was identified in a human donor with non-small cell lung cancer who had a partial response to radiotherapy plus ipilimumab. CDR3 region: CASSALSGGADTIYF. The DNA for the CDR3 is TGTGCCAGCAGCGCCTTGTCAGGGGGCGCGGACACCATATATTTT.